Given below is one TCR beta chain in context. Its antigen remains unidentified. The data were taken from a study of cytotoxic CD8 clonotypes in ibrutinib-treated CLL. Some clones are missing from TCRdb's copy, which holds only in-frame ones; the method was immunoSEQ multiplex PCR. This table has 150,000 to 200,000 clones, about 88% appearing once. Approximately 2 micrograms of genomic DNA from cryopreserved PBMCs went into TCR beta libraries. Broader study findings: Public clonotypes (which were uncommon) either contracted or remained stable on treatment. Patients showed higher baseline clonality than age-matched healthy donors, and it tracked circulating CD8+ T-cell counts. Rising at ibrutinib response, clonality subsequently fell back toward baseline at progression.

Sequenced here: PBMCs, sampled at disease progression, from a patient treated with ibrutinib. This TCR came from a human donor with chronic lymphocytic leukemia.

This chain's CDR3 is CASSGSGNLPYEQYF. The CDR3 DNA reads TGTGCCAGCAGCGGAAGCGGGAATCTTCCCTACGAGCAGTACTTC. V is TRBV5-4 and J is TRBJ2-7; 7 nucleotides agree with TRBD2. Germline CDR1 is SGHNT and CDR2 is YYREEE (reference sequence). The V segment lost 4 bases and the J segment 2 bases; nucleotides outside the gene matches: 9. The length of the CDR3 is 15 residues.